These T cell receptor beta chains were read from a single sample in a study of cytomegalovirus exposure and HLA in healthy donors. The method was immunoSEQ multiplex PCR; TCRdb's version includes in-frame clones alone and lacks a portion of them. The sample lists fewer than 200,000 clones; around 74% were seen once. Sequencing used PBMCs. The receptors shown here come from a female donor in good health and CMV-seronegative. The CDR3 runs from the conserved cysteine through the conserved F or W. A D gene is named only where the DNA matches it firmly. Clone size appears in some rows only: once, few, many, or a class for an expanded clone.

CASSRGLDTGELFF,TGTGCCAGCAGCAGGGGACTGGACACCGGGGAGCTGTTTTTT,-,TRBV9,-,TRBJ2-2
CASQSSGAYEQYF,TGTGCCAGTCAATCGAGCGGAGCCTACGAGCAGTACTTC,-,TRBV6-5,-,TRBJ2-7
CASSLSAETQYF,TGTGCCAGCAGCTTGTCCGCGGAGACCCAGTACTTC,-,TRBV5-6,few,TRBJ2-5
CASSQQGDRGRGRQGTQYF,TGCGCCAGCAGCCAACAGGGGGACAGGGGGCGAGGGAGGCAAGGGACCCAGTACTTC,TRBD1,TRBV4-1,-,TRBJ2-5
CASSELDGHATDTQYF,TGTGCCAGCAGTGAACTCGATGGACACGCCACAGATACGCAGTATTTT,-,TRBV2,-,TRBJ2-3
CASSQTGTLSGNTIYF,TGTGCCAGCAGCCAGACAGGGACCCTCTCTGGAAACACCATATATTTT,TRBD1,TRBV4-2,-,TRBJ1-3
CASSFPGGGNNEQFF,TGTGCCAGCAGTTTCCCGGGAGGAGGCAACAATGAGCAGTTCTTC,TRBD2,TRBV27,-,TRBJ2-1
CSVGTSGGANSETQYF,TGCAGCGTTGGGACTAGCGGGGGGGCTAATTCGGAGACCCAGTACTTC,TRBD2,TRBV29-1,-,TRBJ2-5
CASSPGQGTEKLFF,TGTGCCAGCAGTCCGGGACAGGGGACTGAAAAACTGTTTTTT,TRBD1,TRBV6-5,-,TRBJ1-4
CASSLEIGGGGTWNTEAFF,TGTGCCAGCAGCTTGGAAATAGGAGGGGGGGGGACATGGAACACTGAAGCTTTCTTT,-,TRBV5-6,-,TRBJ1-1
CSVGGLRTGELFF,TGCAGCGTTGGGGGACTACGCACCGGGGAGCTGTTTTTT,TRBD2,TRBV29-1,-,TRBJ2-2
CASSLQEGYGYTF,TGCGCCAGCAGCTTACAAGAGGGTTATGGCTACACCTTC,-,TRBV5-1,-,TRBJ1-2
CASSTRRQGPETQYF,TGTGCCAGCAGTACTCGGAGACAGGGGCCGGAGACCCAGTACTTC,TRBD1,TRBV28,-,TRBJ2-5
CASSALGLNNVLTF,TGTGCCAGCAGCGCCTTGGGACTGAACAACGTCCTGACTTTC,-,TRBV9,few,TRBJ2-6
CASSTPSQADTQYF,TGTGCCAGCAGTACCCCCAGCCAGGCAGATACGCAGTATTTT,-,TRBV5-6,-,TRBJ2-3
CASTYQGAANNEQFF,TGTGCCAGCACCTACCAAGGGGCCGCGAACAATGAGCAGTTCTTC,-,TRBV6-6,-,TRBJ2-1
CASRSRALGSGEQYF,TGTGCCAGCAGGTCTCGGGCCTTGGGATCGGGGGAGCAGTACTTC,-,TRBV6-5,few,TRBJ2-5
CASSHYGQGSEKLFF,TGTGCCAGCAGCCACTATGGACAGGGCAGTGAAAAACTGTTTTTT,TRBD1,TRBV9,-,TRBJ1-4
CASRARGAPEGEKLFF,TGTGCCAGTAGAGCCCGGGGCGCCCCGGAGGGTGAAAAACTGTTTTTT,-,TRBV19,-,TRBJ1-4
CASSVAASGTYNEQFF,TGTGCCAGCAGCGTGGCGGCTAGCGGGACGTACAATGAGCAGTTCTTC,TRBD2,TRBV9,-,TRBJ2-1
CASSPLTGSGAKNIQYF,TGTGCCAGCAGTCCCCTAACAGGGAGCGGAGCCAAAAACATTCAGTACTTC,-,TRBV27,-,TRBJ2-4
CASSTGQGHTGELFF,TGTGCCAGTAGTACGGGACAAGGGCACACCGGGGAGCTGTTTTTT,-,TRBV19,-,TRBJ2-2
CASSWSGGGTDTQYF,TGTGCCAGCAGCTGGAGTGGGGGGGGAACAGATACGCAGTATTTT,TRBD2,TRBV7-9,-,TRBJ2-3
CASSGDQGINTEAFF,TGTGCCAGCAGTGGAGATCAGGGAATTAACACTGAAGCTTTCTTT,-,TRBV2,-,TRBJ1-1
CASRSGTDTYNEQFF,TGTGCCAGCCGTAGCGGGACGGACACCTACAATGAGCAGTTCTTC,TRBD2,TRBV25-1,-,TRBJ2-1
CASSLALSGAGRGTDTQYF,TGCGCCAGCAGCTTGGCTCTCTCCGGGGCCGGGAGGGGTACAGATACGCAGTATTTT,TRBD2,TRBV5-1,-,TRBJ2-3
CASSQDRVGITTNEKLFF,TGTGCCAGCAGCCAGGACAGGGTGGGGATCACAACTAATGAAAAACTGTTTTTT,TRBD1,TRBV14,few,TRBJ1-4
CASSFRESSYNEQFF,TGTGCCAGCAGTTTCAGGGAAAGCTCCTACAATGAGCAGTTCTTC,-,TRBV2,-,TRBJ2-1
CASSVASRTGVSGNTIYF,TGTGCCAGCAGCGTAGCCTCAAGGACAGGGGTCTCTGGAAACACCATATATTTT,TRBD1,TRBV9,-,TRBJ1-3
CASSQEGQPPNYGYTF,TGCGCCAGCAGCCAAGAGGGACAGCCGCCTAACTATGGCTACACCTTC,TRBD1,TRBV4-1,-,TRBJ1-2
CASSPILGSGNEQFF,TGTGCCAGCAGCCCCATTCTCGGTTCTGGCAATGAGCAGTTCTTC,-,TRBV11-2,-,TRBJ2-1
CASSLGTREETQYF,TGTGCCAGCAGCTTAGGGACTAGAGAAGAGACCCAGTACTTC,TRBD2,TRBV5-6,-,TRBJ2-5
CASSVAGLAGGEQYF,TGTGCCAGCAGCGTAGCGGGACTAGCGGGAGGCGAGCAGTACTTC,TRBD2,TRBV9,few,TRBJ2-7
CAWSGTSGTDTQYF,TGTGCCTGGAGCGGGACTAGCGGCACAGATACGCAGTATTTT,TRBD2,TRBV30,-,TRBJ2-3
CASSRVGGQEKLFF,TGCGCCAGCAGCCGGGTGGGGGGGCAGGAAAAACTGTTTTTT,-,TRBV4-1,-,TRBJ1-4
CASNLRDRGIFRYF,TGTGCCAGCAACCTCCGGGACAGGGGAATCTTTCGGTACTTC,TRBD1,TRBV6-8,-,TRBJ2-7
CASSLDASSGRRGEQYF,TGTGCCAGCAGCTTAGATGCATCTAGCGGGAGAAGGGGAGAGCAGTACTTC,TRBD2,TRBV7-2,-,TRBJ2-7
CASSLVGSYTDTQYF,TGCGCCAGCAGCTTGGTTGGGAGTTACACAGATACGCAGTATTTT,-,TRBV5-1,few,TRBJ2-3
CASSRQLAGYQETQYF,TGTGCCAGCAGCCGACAACTAGCGGGATACCAAGAGACCCAGTACTTC,TRBD2,TRBV14,once,TRBJ2-5
CASSQRDRGNEQFF,TGTGCCAGCAGCCAACGGGACAGGGGCAATGAGCAGTTCTTC,TRBD1,TRBV11-1,-,TRBJ2-1
CASSAPLAGSTDTQYF,TGCGCCAGCAGCGCCCCACTAGCGGGGAGCACAGATACGCAGTATTTT,TRBD2,TRBV5-1,-,TRBJ2-3
CASSYSRAGRRNNEQFF,TGTGCCAGCAGTTACTCCCGTGCGGGACGGCGAAACAATGAGCAGTTCTTC,-,TRBV27,-,TRBJ2-1
CASSVRGTTDTQYF,TGTGCCAGCAGCGTCAGGGGGACCACAGATACGCAGTATTTT,TRBD1,TRBV9,-,TRBJ2-3
CASSGSGGANEQFF,TGCGCCAGCAGTGGTAGCGGGGGGGCCAATGAGCAGTTCTTC,TRBD2,TRBV10-2,-,TRBJ2-1
CASSLAGSVHGYTF,TGTGCCAGCAGCTTGGCGGGGTCGGTTCATGGCTACACCTTC,-,TRBV5-4,few,TRBJ1-2
CAWKDFSYNEQFF,TGTGCCTGGAAGGACTTCTCCTACAATGAGCAGTTCTTC,-,TRBV30,-,TRBJ2-1